This TCR beta chain was sequenced for a study of blood T cells in healthy people across ages. Alongside a J-beta primer mix, a sample-barcoded 5' primer served in a second PCR lasting about 6 to 12 cycles. All samples yielded 3 million or more CDR3-containing paired-end reads. MiXCR was run by TCRdb on the 5' RACE reads, yielding one entry per CDR3 protein. The sample has 550,000 to 750,000 distinct CDR3 sequences; about 21% are singletons. From germline, CDR1 is ENHRY and CDR2 SYGVKD. The ends lost 10 bases at V and 5 bases at J; junction bases unmatched: 6. CDR3 length: 13 residues. About this clonotype: As yet, its antigen is unknown.

The study's findings and limits: Bulk PBMC profiling left naive and antigen-experienced comparisons inconclusive. Roughly linearly, TCR beta diversity per million T cells fell as age increased.

Around 10 milliliters of peripheral blood were drawn from each donor. Input material: blood. This clonotype was sampled from a man between 70 and 80 years old in good health. V and J are TRBV10-3 and TRBJ2-3; 10 bases line up with TRBD2. CDR3 in DNA: TGTGCCACCACTAGCGGGGTGCGAGATACGCAGTATTTT. Its translation is CATTSGVRDTQYF.